This T cell receptor beta chain was recovered during a study of blood T cell repertoires in COVID-19. Turning to the study itself: Sources were T cells, B-cell-depleted T cells, or PBMCs; the material itself was cDNA or gDNA.

This clone has a handful of counts. Recovered Cohort 3 donors showed two negative PCRs, clearance, or symptom resolution. Germline-derived CDR1 and CDR2 are SNHLY and FYNNEI. This CDR3 has 15 amino acids. Losses at the gene ends were 4 bases for V and 1 base for J; bases not matched to a gene: 4. Generated by immunoSEQ multiplex PCR, the TCRdb table keeps only in-frame clones and is missing some. The sample has under 300,000 clones; around 88% are singletons. Sequences were obtained from PBMCs or T cells enriched from blood (not recorded which). The source of this sequence is a man aged 35 to 55 who had recovered from COVID-19. This chain uses TRBV2 with TRBJ1-5; TRBD1 matches at 7 bases. CDR3 DNA: TGTGCCAGCAGTGGGGTGGGACAGAGCAATCAGCCCCAGCATTTT. Amino acid sequence: CASSGVGQSNQPQHF. Using reference TRBV2 and TRBJ1-5 for the parts outside the CDR3, the full variable domain is EPEVTQTPSHQVTQMGQEVILRCVPISNHLYFYWYRQILGQKVEFLVSFYNNEISEKSEIFDDQFSVERPDGSNFTLKIRSTKLEDSAMYFCASSGVGQSNQPQHFGDGTRLSIL.